This T cell receptor beta chain was observed in a study of blood T cells in healthy people across ages. Study-wide points: When set beside aged donors, long-lived donors presented more naive CD4+ cells and higher diversity.

This CDR3 spans 14 amino acids. It was with a sample-barcoded 5' primer and a J-beta primer mix that a second PCR of about 6 to 12 cycles was run. From the 5' RACE reads, TCRdb called clonotypes with MiXCR, one entry per CDR3 protein. Among just over 800,000 distinct CDR3 sequences listed, under 80% were seen once. This clonotype has just a few counts. Antigen: not known. The rearrangement links TRBV21-1 to TRBJ2-3. TRBV21-1 is a documented pseudogene. The sequenced material came from blood. The receptor comes from a man aged 25 to 40 in good health. CDR3 sequence (DNA): TGTGCCAGCCCTCAGAGACTCTACACAGATACGCAGTATTTT. Translating it yields CASPQRLYTDTQYF.